This entry features one T cell receptor (beta chain) sequence. Trimming removed 7 bases at V and 2 bases at J, with 16 bases between. This CDR3 contains 15 residues. The germline CDR1 and CDR2 sequences are LNHDA and SQIVND (reference sequence). This sample is drawn from a study of blood T cell repertoires in COVID-19. TCRdb's copy holds only in-frame clones and misses some; the assay was immunoSEQ multiplex PCR. The table records under 35,000 clones, 83% of them present only once. The receptor was isolated from a man between 65 and 80 years old with active COVID-19. The V and J genes are TRBV19 and TRBJ2-3; the D gene is possibly TRBD2 (6 bases). Sequences were obtained from peripheral blood. Written as DNA, the CDR3 is TGTGCCAGTACCCCGGCGGGACGGATCACAGATACGCAGTATTTT. Translation gives CASTPAGRITDTQYF.